The 16 T cell receptor beta chains below come from one sample, sequenced in a study of kidney transplant recipient with SARS-CoV-2 infection. MiXCR, run by TCRdb on the reads, gives a single entry per CDR3 protein. The data show under 300,000 distinct CDR3 sequences, under 35% seen once. The sequencing used a blood sample, collected at baseline and between days 110 and 120 from a kidney transplant recipient. The receptors here all came from a male patient aged 25-45 years who had COVID-19 and was a kidney transplant recipient. The T cells may come from the graft donor.

The gene calls are TRBV5-1 and TRBJ2-5; tentatively, D is TRBD1 or TRBD2 (7 bases each). Germline assignment: CDR1 SGHRS and CDR2 YFSETQ. V was pared by 9 bases and J by 3 bases, with 15 bases between. The CDR3 covers 13 residues. The CDR3 reads CATPRGGKETQYF. The CDR3 DNA reads as TGCGCCACCCCCAGGGGGGGGAAAGAGACCCAGTACTTC.

As for this clonotype: Germline and junction disagree at one end, which may indicate a read error. This chain uses TRBV3-1 with TRBJ2-5; D remains unclear. CDR1 is LGHDT, CDR2 YNNKEL, per germline (reference sequence). The CDR3 has 17 amino acids. CDR3 coding DNA: TGTGCCAACAGCTCCCTGCGTCCCATTTCTTTCTCTGAGACCCAGTACTTC. Amino acid sequence: CANSSLRPISFSETQYF.

This clonotype was detected many times. J is TRBJ1-2 and V is TRBV11-3; D uncertain. Germline CDR1 is SGHNT and CDR2 is YENEEA. Trimming left V 5 bases short and J 4 bases short, with 23 bases between. CDR3 length equals 17 residues. CDR3 nucleotides: TGTGCCAGCAGCAAATCCTACGATCTCGGAAAGACCTATGGCTACACCTTC. Residues: CASSKSYDLGKTYGYTF.

This clonotype appeared once. A much larger clone differs by one base, so this may be a read error. The rearrangement uses TRBV5-1 and TRBJ2-2; 8 nucleotides match TRBD2. Germline V gene sequence: CDR1 SGHRS, CDR2 YFSETQ. The CDR3 runs to 15 residues. The CDR3 sequence is CAGSLGTRNTGELFF. As DNA, the CDR3 is TGCGCCGGCAGCTTGGGGACTAGAAACACCGGGGAGCTGTTTTTT.

Points on this clonotype: This may be a read error, as it is one base from a much larger clone. This chain links TRBV6-5 with TRBJ1-1, with 7 bases that match TRBD1. Germline V CDR1 and CDR2: MNHEY, SVGAGI. The trim removed 7 bases at V and 7 bases at J, leaving 12 bases unmatched. The CDR3 covers 14 residues. CDR3 sequence: CASKKTGSMFEAFF. CDR3 nucleotide sequence: TGTGCCAGCAAAAAGACAGGGTCCATGTTTGAAGCTTTCTTT.

This clonotype was observed a single time. The germline gene is not matched at one end of the junction; a read error may be the cause. The chain has TRBV5-1 and TRBJ2-3; perhaps TRBD1 as D (6 bases). Germline-derived CDR1 and CDR2 are SGHRS and YFSETQ. The CDR3 is 16 amino acids. CDR3: CASSPLMTGSTDAQYF. CDR3 bases: TGCGCCAGCAGCCCATTAATGACAGGTAGCACAGATGCGCAGTATTTT.

On this clonotype: A much more abundant neighbour one base away suggests this may be a read error. The final CDR3 position lacks the conserved phenylalanine or tryptophan, pointing to a likely read error. The V gene is TRBV16, the J gene TRBJ1-2; D call uncertain. Germline V gene sequence: CDR1 KGHSY, CDR2 FQNENV. Between the trimmed V and J ends, which lost 5 bases and 4 bases, there was a span of 23 bases. The CDR3 contains 17 residues. This CDR3 is CASSTNLVVRKTYGYTS. The CDR3 DNA sequence: TGTGCCAGCAGCACTAACCTGGTCGTTAGAAAGACCTATGGCTACACCTCC.

Comments on this clonotype: This sequence may be a read error, since a much larger clone differs from it by one base. The gene calls are TRBV6-4 and TRBJ1-2, with D unresolved. This CDR3 region has 17 residues. The germline V gene encodes CDR1 MRHNA and CDR2 SNTAGT. DNA of the CDR3: TGTACCAGCAGTGGATCCCACTCACACGGAAAGACCTATGGCTACACCTTC. This encodes CTSSGSHSHGKTYGYTF.

A remark on this clonotype: A far more abundant clone sits one base away, making this likely a read error. The chain combines TRBV4-1 with TRBJ2-4, with 12 nucleotides matching TRBD2. The J call is in doubt because the DNA end fits TRBJ2-1 better. The length of the CDR3 is 14 residues. Germline V lookup: CDR1 MGHRA, CDR2 YSYEKL. The chain's CDR3 is CASRGTSGLNGQFF. The CDR3 nucleotides read TGCGCCAGCAGGGGGACTAGCGGGCTCAATGGGCAGTTCTTC.

This clonotype was recorded many times. The gene calls are TRBV6-1 and TRBJ1-2, with D possibly TRBD1 on 5 matching bases. This CDR3 is built from 17 residues. V was pared by 3 bases and J by 4 bases, with 21 bases between. In germline, CDR1 is MNHNS, CDR2 SASEGT. The CDR3 DNA is TGTGCCAGCAGTGAGGGGCAAGGTGGGAGAAAGACCTATGGCTACACCTTC. It codes for CASSEGQGGRKTYGYTF.

This clonotype was picked up many times. The chain carries TRBV5-4 and TRBJ1-6; D gene ambiguous. The CDR3 sequence is 15 residues long. The germline CDR1 and CDR2 sequences are SGHNT and YYREEE (reference sequence). The germline V and J ends were trimmed by 5 bases and 9 bases, with 18 bases remaining between them. The DNA of the CDR3 is TGTGCCAGCAGTTCCCGTGGGGTGAATGGTTCACCCCTCCACTTT. Translation gives CASSSRGVNGSPLHF.

Of note for this clonotype: A much bigger clone sits one base away, suggesting this may be a read error. This chain uses TRBV27 with TRBJ2-4; 8 bases fit TRBD2. The J call may be in error: the DNA end matches TRBJ2-7 better. The CDR3 spans 16 residues. Per the germline V gene, CDR1 is MNHEY and CDR2 is SMNVEV (reference sequence). This chain's CDR3 is CASSPRPAGDPYEQYF. Written as DNA, the CDR3 is TGTGCCAGCAGTCCACGACCAGCGGGGGACCCCTACGAGCAGTACTTC.

The V call is TRBV20-1, the J call TRBJ2-2; D not resolved. Looked up from germline, CDR1 is DFQATT and CDR2 is SNEGSKA (reference sequence). The CDR3 is 11 amino acids. The V and J ends lost 3 bases and 6 bases respectively, with 5 bases between them. CDR3 region: CSARVSGELFF. CDR3 in DNA: TGCAGTGCTAGGGTTTCCGGGGAGCTGTTTTTT.

For this clonotype: A far larger clone is off by one base, so a read error is likely. The CDR3 region has the DNA TGTGCCATCAGCCAAGGGCTAGCGGGCTACGAGCAGTACTTC. Residues: CAISQGLAGYEQYF. The chain recombines TRBV3-1 with TRBJ2-7; 8 positions match TRBD2. CDR1 is LGHDT, CDR2 YNNKEL, per germline (reference sequence). The CDR3 sequence is 14 residues long.

For this clonotype: A much larger clone lies one base from this, so it may be a read error. Likely a read error: the CDR3 ends without its conserved phenylalanine or tryptophan. The gene calls are TRBV12-3 or TRBV12-4 and TRBJ2-7; D remains ambiguous. The CDR3 has 13 amino acids. Trimming took 5 bases from V and 6 from J, leaving 14 bases between them. In DNA form, the CDR3 reads TGTGCCAGCAGTCAAGGAAGGACGTCCGAGCAGTACTCC. This encodes CASSQGRTSEQYS.

The sample holds many counts of this clonotype. The V call is TRBV6-2 or TRBV6-3, the J call TRBJ2-2; D uncertain. Trimming shortened V by 6 bases and J by 1 base, and 9 bases separated the two germline ends. This CDR3 is built from 14 residues. The germline CDR1 and CDR2 sequences are MNHEY and SVGEGT. CDR3 bases: TGTGCCAGCAGCTCTAACAGGAACACCGGGGAGCTGTTTTTT. This gives the protein CASSSNRNTGELFF.